Described below is a single TCR beta chain sequence and its context. Its specificity is unknown. This entry belongs to a study of STAT3 mutations in large granular lymphocyte leukemia. The CDR3 extends over 16 amino acids. V dropped 0 bases and J dropped 3; count of bases not matched to a gene: 1. CDR1 SGHRS and CDR2 YFSETQ come from the germline V gene. TCRbeta libraries averaged roughly 40,000 productive templates per sample. Clones were read by immunoSEQ multiplex PCR, and TCRdb kept only the in-frame ones, dropping some. The sample has approximately 29,000 clones, 70% to 90% seen once. Notes on the study in general: In T-cell large granular lymphocyte leukemia, about half of patients showed multiple immunodominant subclonotypes. Variable sampling intervals and differing treatment regimens complicated linking therapy response to TCR clonal burden changes.

This sequence originates from a man between 60 and 75 years old with T-cell large granular lymphocyte leukemia. Some clones in this sample may be carry-over from other donors' samples. Sequencing was performed on peripheral blood mononuclear cells. The rearrangement uses TRBV5-1 and TRBJ2-1; 12 bases agree with TRBD2. CDR3 protein: CASSLELAGGYNEQFF. The CDR3 nucleotides read TGCGCCAGCAGCTTGGAACTAGCGGGAGGCTACAATGAGCAGTTCTTC.